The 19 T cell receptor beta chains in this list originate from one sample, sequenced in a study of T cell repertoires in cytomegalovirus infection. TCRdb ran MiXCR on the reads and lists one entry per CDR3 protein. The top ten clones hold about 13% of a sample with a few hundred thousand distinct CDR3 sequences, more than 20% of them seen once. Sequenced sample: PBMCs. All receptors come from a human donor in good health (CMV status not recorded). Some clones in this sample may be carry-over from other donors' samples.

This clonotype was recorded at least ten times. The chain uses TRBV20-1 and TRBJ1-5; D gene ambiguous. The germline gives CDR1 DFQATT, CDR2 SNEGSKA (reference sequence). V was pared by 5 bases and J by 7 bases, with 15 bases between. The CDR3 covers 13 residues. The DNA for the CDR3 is TGCAGTGCTCAAGACACGGGCGGCCAGCCCCAGCATTTT. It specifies CSAQDTGGQPQHF.

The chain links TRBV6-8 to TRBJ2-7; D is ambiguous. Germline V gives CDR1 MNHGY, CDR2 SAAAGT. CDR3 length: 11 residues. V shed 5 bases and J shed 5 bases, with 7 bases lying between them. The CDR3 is CASSTLNEQYF. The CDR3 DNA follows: TGTGCCAGCAGTACCTTGAACGAGCAGTACTTC.

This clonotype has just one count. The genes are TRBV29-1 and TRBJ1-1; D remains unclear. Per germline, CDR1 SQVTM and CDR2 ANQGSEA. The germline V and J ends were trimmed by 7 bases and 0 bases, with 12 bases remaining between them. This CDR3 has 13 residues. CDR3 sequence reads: CSALTPMNTEAFF. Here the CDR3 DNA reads TGCAGCGCCCTAACCCCTATGAACACTGAAGCTTTCTTT.

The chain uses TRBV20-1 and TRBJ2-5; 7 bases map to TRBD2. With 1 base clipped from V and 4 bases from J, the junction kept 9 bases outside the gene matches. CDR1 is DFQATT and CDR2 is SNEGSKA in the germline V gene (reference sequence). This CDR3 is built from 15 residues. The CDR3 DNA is TGCAGTGCTAGAGTAATGGCAGGGAGGGGAGAGACCCAGTACTTC. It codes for CSARVMAGRGETQYF.

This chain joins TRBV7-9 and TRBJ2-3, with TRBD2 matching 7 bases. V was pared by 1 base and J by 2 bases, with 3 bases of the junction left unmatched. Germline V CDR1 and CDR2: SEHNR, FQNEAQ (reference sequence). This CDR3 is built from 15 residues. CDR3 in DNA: TGTGCCAGCAGCTTAGATGGACTAGACACAGATACGCAGTATTTT. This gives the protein CASSLDGLDTDTQYF.

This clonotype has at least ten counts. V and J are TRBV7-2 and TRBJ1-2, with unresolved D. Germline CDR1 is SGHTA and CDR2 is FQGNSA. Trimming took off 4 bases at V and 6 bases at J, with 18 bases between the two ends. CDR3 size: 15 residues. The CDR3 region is CASSSALGGSDGYTF. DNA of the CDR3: TGTGCCAGCAGCTCGGCCCTGGGTGGGTCGGATGGCTACACCTTC.

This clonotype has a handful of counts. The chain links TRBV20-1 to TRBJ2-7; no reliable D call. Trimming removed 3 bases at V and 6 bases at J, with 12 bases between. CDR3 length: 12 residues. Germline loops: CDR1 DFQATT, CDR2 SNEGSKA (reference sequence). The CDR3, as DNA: TGCAGTGCTAGCGACCCCGCTCTCGAGCAGTACTTC. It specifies CSASDPALEQYF.

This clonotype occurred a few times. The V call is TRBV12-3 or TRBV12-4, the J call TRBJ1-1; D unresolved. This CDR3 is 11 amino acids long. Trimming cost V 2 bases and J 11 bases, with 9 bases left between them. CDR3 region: CASSLSGGAFF. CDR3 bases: TGTGCCAGCAGTTTATCCGGAGGGGCTTTCTTT.

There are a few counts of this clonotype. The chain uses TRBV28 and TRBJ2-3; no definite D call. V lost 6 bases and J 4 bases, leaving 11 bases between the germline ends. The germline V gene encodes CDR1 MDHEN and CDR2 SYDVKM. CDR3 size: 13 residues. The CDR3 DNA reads TGTGCCAGCAGCCAATCCTTCTCAGATACGCAGTATTTT. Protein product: CASSQSFSDTQYF.

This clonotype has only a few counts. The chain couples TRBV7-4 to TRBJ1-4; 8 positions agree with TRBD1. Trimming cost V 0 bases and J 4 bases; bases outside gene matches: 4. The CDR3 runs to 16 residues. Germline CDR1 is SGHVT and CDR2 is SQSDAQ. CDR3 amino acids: CASSLARDRLNEKLFF. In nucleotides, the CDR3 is TGTGCCAGCAGCTTAGCCCGGGACAGGCTTAATGAAAAACTGTTTTTT.

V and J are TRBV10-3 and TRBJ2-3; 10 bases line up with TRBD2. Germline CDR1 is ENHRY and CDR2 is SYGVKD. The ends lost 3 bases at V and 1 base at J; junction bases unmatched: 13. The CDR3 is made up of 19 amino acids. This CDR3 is CAISENGAGGRSGTDTQYF. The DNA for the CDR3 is TGTGCCATCAGTGAAAATGGAGCGGGAGGGCGTTCTGGCACAGATACGCAGTATTTT.

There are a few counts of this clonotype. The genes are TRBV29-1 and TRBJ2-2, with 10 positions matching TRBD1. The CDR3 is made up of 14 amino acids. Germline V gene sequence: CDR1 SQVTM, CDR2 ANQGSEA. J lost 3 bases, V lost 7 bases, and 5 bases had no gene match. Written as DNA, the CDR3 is TGCAGCGCCCGGACAGGGGGTGACACCGGGGAGCTGTTTTTT. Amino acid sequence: CSARTGGDTGELFF.

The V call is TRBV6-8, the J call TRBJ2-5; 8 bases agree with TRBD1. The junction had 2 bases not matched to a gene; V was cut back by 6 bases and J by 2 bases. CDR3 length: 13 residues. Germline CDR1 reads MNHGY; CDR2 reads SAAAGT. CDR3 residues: CASRGQAQETQYF. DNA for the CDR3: TGTGCCAGCAGGGGACAGGCTCAAGAGACCCAGTACTTC.

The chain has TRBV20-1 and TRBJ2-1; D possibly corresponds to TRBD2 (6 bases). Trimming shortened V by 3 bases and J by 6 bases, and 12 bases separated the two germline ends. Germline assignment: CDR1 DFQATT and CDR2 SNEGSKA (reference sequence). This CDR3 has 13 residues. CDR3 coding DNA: TGCAGTGCTAGCTCGGGAGCAGTCAATGAGCAGTTCTTC. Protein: CSASSGAVNEQFF.

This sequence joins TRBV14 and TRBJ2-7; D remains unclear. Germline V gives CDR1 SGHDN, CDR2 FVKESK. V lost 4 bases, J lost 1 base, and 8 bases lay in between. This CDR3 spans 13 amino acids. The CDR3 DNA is TGTGCCAGCAGCCCATTACCGTCCTACGAGCAGTACTTC. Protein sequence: CASSPLPSYEQYF.

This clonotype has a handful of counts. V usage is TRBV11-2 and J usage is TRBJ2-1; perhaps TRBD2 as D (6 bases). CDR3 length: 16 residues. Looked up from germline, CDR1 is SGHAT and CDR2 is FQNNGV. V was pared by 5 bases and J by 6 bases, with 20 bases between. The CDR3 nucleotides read TGTGCCAGCAGCGCCCGCTGGGACTCCCGTAGCAATGAGCAGTTCTTC. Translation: CASSARWDSRSNEQFF.

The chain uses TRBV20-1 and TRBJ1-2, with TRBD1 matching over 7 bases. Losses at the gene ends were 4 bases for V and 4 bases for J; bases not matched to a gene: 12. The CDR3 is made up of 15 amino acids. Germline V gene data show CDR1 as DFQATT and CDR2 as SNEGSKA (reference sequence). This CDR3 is CSATRTGLEGYGYTF. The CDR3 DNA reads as TGCAGTGCTACCCGGACAGGACTTGAAGGCTATGGCTACACCTTC.

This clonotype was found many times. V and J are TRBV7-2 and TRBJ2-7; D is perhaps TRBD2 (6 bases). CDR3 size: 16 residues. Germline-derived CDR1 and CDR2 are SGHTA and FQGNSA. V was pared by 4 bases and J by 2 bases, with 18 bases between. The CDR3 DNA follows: TGTGCCAGCAGCTCCCCCCGGGAGAACCCTACCTACGAGCAGTACTTC. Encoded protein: CASSSPRENPTYEQYF.

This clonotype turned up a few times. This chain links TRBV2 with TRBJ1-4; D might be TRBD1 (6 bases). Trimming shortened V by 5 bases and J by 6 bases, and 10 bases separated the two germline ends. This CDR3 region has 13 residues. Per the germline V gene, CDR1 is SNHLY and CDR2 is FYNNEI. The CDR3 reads CASSQGFDEKLFF. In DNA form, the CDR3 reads TGTGCCAGCAGTCAGGGGTTTGATGAAAAACTGTTTTTT.